The 23 T cell receptor beta chains given below trace back to one sample, sequenced in a study of CD4 T cells in relation to SARS-CoV-2 and coronaviruses. CD4+ T cells from unexposed donors were obtained before the COVID-19 pandemic (2011-2018). CD4+ T cells were isolated from the cells after more than nine days of culture. Clones were read by immunoSEQ multiplex PCR, and TCRdb kept only the in-frame ones, dropping some. The table has roughly 30,000 clones, about 80% seen once. The antigens these receptors bind are not known. The sample comprised CD4+ T cells from PBMCs, cultured in vitro. Receptor source: a human donor in good health.

The J gene is TRBJ2-5, the V gene TRBV27; D might be TRBD1 (6 bases). There are 13 residues in the CDR3. Trimming pared 6 bases from V and 5 bases from J, leaving 13 bases between. Germline V gives CDR1 MNHEY, CDR2 SMNVEV (reference sequence). CDR3 loop: CASSPGVSETQYF. In nucleotides, the CDR3 is TGTGCCAGCAGCCCAGGGGTTTCGGAGACCCAGTACTTC.

A word on this clone: At one end the junction does not follow the germline gene, possibly because of a read error. The chain combines TRBV7-7 with TRBJ2-2; possibly TRBD1 or TRBD2 for D (6 bases each). The CDR3 contains 15 residues. Per germline, CDR1 SSHAT and CDR2 FNYEAQ (reference sequence). The CDR3 DNA is TGTGCTAGCAGCTTAGGGGGGCGCGGCACCGGGGAGCTGTTTTTT. Translating gives CASSLGGRGTGELFF. Drawing the rest from reference TRBV7-7 and TRBJ2-2, the complete variable domain is GAGVSQSPRYKVTKRGQDVTLRCDPISSHATLYWYQQALGQGPEFLTYFNYEAQPDKSGLPSDRFSAERPEGSISTLTIQRTEQRDSAMYRCASSLGGRGTGELFFGEGSRLTVL.

The chain uses TRBV18 and TRBJ1-2; TRBD1 might be the D (6 bases). The CDR3 sequence is 15 residues long. V lost 3 bases and J 8 bases, leaving 19 bases between the germline ends. CDR1 and CDR2 (germline): KGHSH, LQKENI. The CDR3 region is CASSPGTGIIGGYTF. DNA for the CDR3: TGTGCCAGCTCACCCGGTACAGGGATTATAGGGGGCTACACCTTC.

V usage is TRBV5-4 and J usage is TRBJ2-1, with 7 bases lining up with TRBD2. The CDR3 is 14 residues long. Germline V gene data show CDR1 as SGHNT and CDR2 as YYREEE (reference sequence). V lost 0 bases, J lost 8 bases, and 5 bases stayed unmatched. This CDR3 is CASSLAGGRDEQFF. CDR3 bases: TGTGCCAGCAGCTTGGCGGGAGGAAGGGATGAGCAGTTCTTC. Filled out from reference TRBV5-4 and TRBJ2-1, the complete variable domain reads ETGVTQSPTHLIKTRGQQVTLRCSSQSGHNTVSWYQQALGQGPQFIFQYYREEENGRGNFPPRFSGLQFPNYSSELNVNALELDDSALYLCASSLAGGRDEQFFGPGTRLTVL.

The genes are TRBV9 and TRBJ1-2, with D maybe TRBD1 (6 bases). The germline V gene encodes CDR1 SGDLS and CDR2 YYNGEE. V was clipped by 4 bases and J by 1 base, with 20 bases between them. This CDR3 has 17 amino acids. CDR3 coding DNA: TGTGCCAGCAGCCCCAGAGTAGCGGGGGCAGGTAACTATGGCTACACCTTC. This sequence encodes CASSPRVAGAGNYGYTF. The complete variable domain, with remaining parts taken from reference TRBV9 and TRBJ1-2, reads DSGVTQTPKHLITATGQRVTLRCSPRSGDLSVYWYQQSLDQGLQFLIQYYNGEERAKGNILERFSAQQFPDLHSELNLSSLELGDSALYFCASSPRVAGAGNYGYTFGSGTRLTVV.

The chain combines TRBV19 with TRBJ1-2, with TRBD1 matching over 9 bases. V lost 5 bases to trimming and J lost 7 bases; unmatched junction nucleotides: 8. Germline V CDR1 and CDR2: LNHDA, SQIVND (reference sequence). The CDR3 extends over 14 amino acids. In DNA form, the CDR3 reads TGTGCCAGTAGTTCGGGACAGGGTAATTTTGGCTACACCTTC. Translating gives CASSSGQGNFGYTF.

The chain joins TRBV7-8 to TRBJ2-7; D perhaps matches TRBD1 (6 bases). The CDR3 contains 14 residues. Trimming pared 1 base from V and 2 bases from J, leaving 9 bases between. Germline lookup yields CDR1 SGHVS and CDR2 FQNEAQ. CDR3 bases: TGTGCCAGCAGCTTAGTACAGGGTGCCTACGAGCAGTACTTC. This translates into CASSLVQGAYEQYF.

This clone was seen a handful of times. V usage is TRBV4-3 and J usage is TRBJ1-4; 7 bases fit TRBD1. The V gene end was trimmed by 0 bases and the J gene end by 6 bases; junction bases not matched to a gene: 7. The CDR3 sequence is 16 residues long. CDR1 is LGHNA, CDR2 YSLEER, per germline. Here the CDR3 reads CASSQDRRQGYEKLFF. In DNA form, the CDR3 reads TGCGCCAGCAGCCAAGATCGCAGACAGGGATATGAAAAACTGTTTTTT.

The rearrangement links TRBV29-1 to TRBJ1-2; possibly TRBD1 for D (5 bases). V lost 3 bases, J lost 7 bases, and 15 bases lay in between. The CDR3 is 13 residues long. Looked up from germline, CDR1 is SQVTM and CDR2 is ANQGSEA. For the CDR3, the DNA is TGCAGCGTTGAGCCAGGGTCGAGGGGTGGCTACACCTTC. Translated: CSVEPGSRGGYTF.

V is TRBV5-4 and J is TRBJ1-1, with D unclear. Germline V gene data show CDR1 as SGHNT and CDR2 as YYREEE (reference sequence). Trimming took off 4 bases at V and 4 bases at J, with 11 bases between the two ends. The CDR3 is 13 amino acids. The CDR3 DNA sequence: TGTGCCAGCAGCCCCGGACGGACCACTGAAGCTTTCTTT. This encodes CASSPGRTTEAFF.

This clone was detected only once. This chain connects TRBV5-1 to TRBJ2-3, with D tentatively TRBD1 (6 bases). The CDR3 runs to 16 residues. The V end lost 4 bases, the J end lost 4 bases, and 19 bases lay between the germline ends. Germline CDR1 and CDR2: SGHRS and YFSETQ. CDR3 nucleotides: TGCGCCAGCAGCCCGAGGAGACAGGAACTTGCAGATACGCAGTATTTT. Translating gives CASSPRRQELADTQYF.

V gene TRBV6-5 combines with J gene TRBJ1-4; 8 bases fit TRBD1. Germline CDR1 is MNHEY and CDR2 is SVGAGI. CDR3 size: 16 residues. Trimming at V came to 0 bases and at J to 5 bases, leaving 5 bases not matched to a gene. Here the CDR3 DNA reads TGTGCCAGCAGTTACTCGGGGACAGGTGAAAATGAAAAACTGTTTTTT. This sequence encodes CASSYSGTGENEKLFF.

The chain combines TRBV19 with TRBJ1-1; D unresolved. Trimming removed 7 bases at V and 1 base at J, with 10 bases between. Germline CDR1 and CDR2: LNHDA and SQIVND (reference sequence). The CDR3 sequence is 13 residues long. In DNA, the CDR3 is TGTGCCAGTACCTACGGATGGAACACTGAAGCTTTCTTT. Translation gives CASTYGWNTEAFF.

The gene calls are TRBV7-9 and TRBJ2-5; 9 nucleotides match TRBD2. CDR1 SEHNR and CDR2 FQNEAQ come from the germline V gene (reference sequence). V trimming: 1 base; J trimming: 5 bases; junction bases outside the gene matches: 5. This CDR3 spans 15 amino acids. Here the CDR3 reads CASSLGGRAEETQYF. The CDR3 DNA sequence: TGTGCCAGCAGCTTAGGCGGGAGGGCCGAGGAGACCCAGTACTTC.

The V call is TRBV6-5, the J call TRBJ2-7; 9 nucleotides match TRBD1. V gave up 6 bases and J gave up 1 base; unmatched junction bases: 4. From germline, CDR1 is MNHEY and CDR2 SVGAGI. The CDR3 length is 14 residues. The CDR3 nucleotides read TGTGCCAGCAGCCGAGGACAGGGGTCCTACGAGCAGTACTTC. Its protein is CASSRGQGSYEQYF.

J is TRBJ2-7 and V is TRBV11-3, with 8 bases lining up with TRBD1. The length of the CDR3 is 14 residues. The V and J ends lost 5 bases and 2 bases, in that order; junction bases with no gene match: 5. Per the germline V gene, CDR1 is SGHNT and CDR2 is YENEEA. As DNA, the CDR3 is TGTGCCAGCAGCGCCGGGACAGGACCCTACGAGCAGTACTTC. Its protein is CASSAGTGPYEQYF.

The rearrangement uses TRBV6-2 or TRBV6-3 and TRBJ2-7; 12 bases match TRBD2. The J segment lost 2 bases and the V segment lost 2 bases, leaving 7 bases of the junction unmatched. The CDR3 spans 17 residues. The germline gives CDR1 MNHEY, CDR2 SVGEGT. CDR3 protein: CASSYPRLAGATYEQYF. CDR3 bases: TGTGCCAGCAGTTACCCGCGACTAGCGGGAGCTACCTACGAGCAGTACTTC.

The J gene is TRBJ2-1, the V gene TRBV27; 11 bases are shared with TRBD1. Losses at the gene ends were 5 bases for V and 7 bases for J; bases not matched to a gene: 10. The CDR3 is 16 residues long. The V gene's germline CDR1 is MNHEY and CDR2 SMNVEV (reference sequence). DNA for the CDR3: TGTGCCAGCAGTCCCTACAAGGGACAGGGGGTGAATGAGCAGTTCTTC. Translating it yields CASSPYKGQGVNEQFF.

This clone was seen just once. The sample contains more than one DNA sequence encoding this CDR3. The chain recombines TRBV7-2 with TRBJ2-5, with a possible D match to TRBD1 (5 bases). CDR3 size: 14 residues. Germline-derived CDR1 and CDR2 are SGHTA and FQGNSA. V lost 3 bases and J lost 4, with 12 bases in between. For the CDR3, the DNA is TGTGCCAGCAGCTTGCAGGGTGGTAGAGAGACCCAGTACTTC. Residues: CASSLQGGRETQYF.

This rearrangement joins TRBV7-2 to TRBJ1-2; D call uncertain. The CDR3 totals 15 residues. The germline V gene encodes CDR1 SGHTA and CDR2 FQGNSA. V gave up 0 bases and J gave up 2 bases, with 10 bases separating them. The CDR3, as DNA: TGTGCCAGCAGCTTAGCGGCAGGTTCCAACTATGGCTACACCTTC. Its protein is CASSLAAGSNYGYTF.

The chain uses TRBV11-2 and TRBJ2-7; D tentatively fits TRBD1 or TRBD2 (6 bases each). The V end was cut by 0 bases, the J end by 5 bases, with 29 bases between. This CDR3 is 20 amino acids long. From germline, CDR1 is SGHAT and CDR2 FQNNGV. The CDR3 is CASSLDWGATKEGTVHEQYF. Here the CDR3 DNA reads TGTGCCAGCAGCTTAGATTGGGGGGCAACAAAGGAAGGGACGGTCCACGAGCAGTACTTC. Together with reference TRBV11-2 and TRBJ2-7, the CDR3 gives the full variable domain: EAGVAQSPRYKIIEKRQSVAFWCNPISGHATLYWYQQILGQGPKLLIQFQNNGVVDDSQLPKDRFSAERLKGVDSTLKIQPAKLEDSAVYLCASSLDWGATKEGTVHEQYFGPGTRLTVT.

This sequence joins TRBV19 and TRBJ2-7; possible D gene TRBD2, 5 bases. Germline V gene lookup returns CDR1 LNHDA and CDR2 SQIVND (reference sequence). The CDR3 has 12 residues. Deletions cut 9 bases from V and 0 bases from J, with 9 bases between. CDR3 protein: CARRVLSYEQYF. For the CDR3, the DNA is TGTGCCAGGCGGGTCCTCTCCTACGAGCAGTACTTC.

The gene calls are TRBV11-1 and TRBJ1-2; no clear D gene. The CDR3 covers 13 residues. The V end was cut by 2 bases, the J end by 8 bases, with 12 bases between. Germline V gives CDR1 SGHAT, CDR2 FQDESV (reference sequence). The CDR3 region has the DNA TGTGCCAGCAGCTTAATTGGAATGGGAGGCTACACCTTC. Residues: CASSLIGMGGYTF.